The entry that follows covers one TCR beta chain sequence. The antigen is unknown. The second PCR ran about 6 to 11 cycles with a sample-barcoded 5' primer and J-beta primers. TCRdb analysed the 5' RACE reads with MiXCR anew, one entry per CDR3 protein. Of some 320,000 distinct CDR3 sequences in the sample, roughly 26% were seen once. This record belongs to a study of blood T cells in healthy people across ages. Broader study findings: In the absence of known donor CMV status, changes in expanded clonotypes were possibly confounded.

Per germline, CDR1 SNHLY and CDR2 FYNNEI. The CDR3 is 11 amino acids. V was clipped by 8 bases and J by 10 bases, with 12 bases between them. The V and J genes are TRBV2 and TRBJ2-1; D possibly matches TRBD1 or TRBD2 (5 bases each). Sequences were obtained from blood. This TCR derives from a woman between 65 and 79 years old in good health. CDR3 in DNA: TGTGCCAGCCGGGGCGCCCAGGAGCAGTTCTTC. Encoded protein: CASRGAQEQFF.